The 3 T cell receptor beta chains presented below share a single source sample, sequenced in a study of metastatic and nonmetastatic thyroid tumors. Using MiXCR, TCRdb reanalyzed the PCR reads. In the table there are 16,000 or so clones, more than 20% of which are singletons. All patients were treatment-naive before thyroid surgery. The sample comprised tumor tissue. These TCRs come from a male donor with papillary thyroid cancer or a benign thyroid nodule (not recorded which). Some clones in this sample may be carry-over from other donors' samples.

The CDR3 DNA reads as TGCGCCAGCACCTTACTCTGGGGGAAATACACCGGGGAGCTGTTTTTT. It specifies CASTLLWGKYTGELFF. The chain recombines TRBV5-1 with TRBJ2-2; the D call may be TRBD1 or TRBD2 (5 bases each). Trimming shortened V by 6 bases and J by 3 bases, and 18 bases separated the two germline ends. Germline V CDR1 and CDR2: SGHRS, YFSETQ. The CDR3 sequence is 16 residues long.

This clone was counted many times. DNA of the CDR3: TGTGCCACCAGTGATCCGGGACTTAATCAGCCCCAGCATTTT. As protein: CATSDPGLNQPQHF. This chain joins TRBV24-1 and TRBJ1-5, with D possibly TRBD1 on 5 matching bases. Germline-derived CDR1 and CDR2 are KGHDR and SFDVKD. This CDR3 spans 14 amino acids. V gave up 3 bases and J gave up 4 bases, with 9 bases separating them.

The V and J genes are TRBV11-2 and TRBJ2-3; 12 nucleotides match TRBD1. Losses at the gene ends were 5 bases for V and 6 bases for J; bases not matched to a gene: 9. This CDR3 spans 16 amino acids. CDR1 and CDR2 from the germline V gene are SGHAT and FQNNGV. Written as DNA, the CDR3 is TGTGCCAGCAGCGTTGGGACAGGGGGCAAAGCCGATACGCAGTATTTT. Protein sequence: CASSVGTGGKADTQYF.